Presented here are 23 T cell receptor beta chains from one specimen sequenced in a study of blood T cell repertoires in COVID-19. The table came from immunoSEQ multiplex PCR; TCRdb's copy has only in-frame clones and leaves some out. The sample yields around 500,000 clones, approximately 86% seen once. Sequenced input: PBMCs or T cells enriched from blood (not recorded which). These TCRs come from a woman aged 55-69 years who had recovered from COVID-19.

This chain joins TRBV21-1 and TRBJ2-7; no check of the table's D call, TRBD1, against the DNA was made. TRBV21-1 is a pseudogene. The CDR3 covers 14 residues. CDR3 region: CASSSQGLVYEQYV. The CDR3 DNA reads TGTGCCAGCAGCTCACAGGGTCTAGTCTACGAGCAGTACGTC.

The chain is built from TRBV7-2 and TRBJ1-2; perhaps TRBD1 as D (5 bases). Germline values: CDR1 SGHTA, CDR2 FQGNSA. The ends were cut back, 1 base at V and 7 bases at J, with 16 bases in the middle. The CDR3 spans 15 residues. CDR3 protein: CASSLGYGQGGGYTF. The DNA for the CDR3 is TGTGCCAGCAGCTTAGGGTATGGGCAGGGCGGTGGCTACACCTTC.

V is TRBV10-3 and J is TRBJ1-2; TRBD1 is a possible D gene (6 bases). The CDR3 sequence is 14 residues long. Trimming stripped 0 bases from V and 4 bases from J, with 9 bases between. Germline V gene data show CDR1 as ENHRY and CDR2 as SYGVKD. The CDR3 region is CAISESGALYGYTF. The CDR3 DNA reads TGTGCCATCAGTGAGTCGGGGGCTCTCTATGGCTACACCTTC.

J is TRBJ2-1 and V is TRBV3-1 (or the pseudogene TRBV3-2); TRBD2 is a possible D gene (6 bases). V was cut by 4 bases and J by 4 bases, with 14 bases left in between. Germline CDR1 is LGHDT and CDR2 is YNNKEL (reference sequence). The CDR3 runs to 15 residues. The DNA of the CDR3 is TGTGCCAGCAGCCCGGGACTTCCCCCTTACAATGAGCAGTTCTTC. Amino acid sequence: CASSPGLPPYNEQFF.

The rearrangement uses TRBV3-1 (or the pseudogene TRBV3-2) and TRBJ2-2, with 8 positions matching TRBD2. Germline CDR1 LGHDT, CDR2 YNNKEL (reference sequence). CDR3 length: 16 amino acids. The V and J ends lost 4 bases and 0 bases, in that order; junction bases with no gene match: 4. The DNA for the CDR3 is TGTGCCAGCAGCCGCGTAGCGGGGACGAACACCGGGGAGCTGTTTTTT. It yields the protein CASSRVAGTNTGELFF.

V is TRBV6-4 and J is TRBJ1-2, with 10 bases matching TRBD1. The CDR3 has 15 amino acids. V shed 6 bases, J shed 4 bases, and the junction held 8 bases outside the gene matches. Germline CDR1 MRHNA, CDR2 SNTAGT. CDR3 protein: CASSFSGTGVYGYTF. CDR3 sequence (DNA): TGTGCCAGCAGCTTTTCCGGGACAGGGGTCTATGGCTACACCTTC.

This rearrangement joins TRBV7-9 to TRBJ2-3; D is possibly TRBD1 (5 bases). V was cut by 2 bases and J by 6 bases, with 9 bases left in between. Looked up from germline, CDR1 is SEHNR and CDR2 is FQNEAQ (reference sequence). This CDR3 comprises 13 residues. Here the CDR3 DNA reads TGTGCCAGCAGCTTACAGGGCTTGGATACGCAGTATTTT. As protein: CASSLQGLDTQYF. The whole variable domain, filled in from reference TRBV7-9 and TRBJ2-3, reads DTGVSQNPRHKITKRGQNVTFRCDPISEHNRLYWYRQTLGQGPEFLTYFQNEAQLEKSRLLSDRFSAERPKGSFSTLEIQRTEQGDSAMYLCASSLQGLDTQYFGPGTRLTVL.

As DNA, the CDR3 is TGTGCCAGCAGTTTATTGACGGGGAAGAATTACAATGAGCAGTTCTTC. It is translated as CASSLLTGKNYNEQFF. J is TRBJ2-1 and V is TRBV27; D possibly corresponds to TRBD2 (5 bases). The V and J ends lost 1 base and 4 bases respectively, with 14 bases between them. The CDR3 runs 16 residues. Germline V gene data show CDR1 as MNHEY and CDR2 as SMNVEV (reference sequence).

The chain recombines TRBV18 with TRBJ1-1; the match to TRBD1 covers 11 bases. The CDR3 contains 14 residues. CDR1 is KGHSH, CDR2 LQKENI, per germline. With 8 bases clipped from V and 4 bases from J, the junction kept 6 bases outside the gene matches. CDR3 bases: TGTGCCAGCCTAGGGGACAGGGGGTCCACTGAAGCTTTCTTT. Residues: CASLGDRGSTEAFF.

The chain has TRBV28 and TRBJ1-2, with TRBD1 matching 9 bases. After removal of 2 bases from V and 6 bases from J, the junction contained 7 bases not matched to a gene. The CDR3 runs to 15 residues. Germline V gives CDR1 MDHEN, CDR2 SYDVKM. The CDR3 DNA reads TGTGCCAGCAGTTTACCAAGACAGGGGGGTAATGGCTACACCTTC. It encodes CASSLPRQGGNGYTF.

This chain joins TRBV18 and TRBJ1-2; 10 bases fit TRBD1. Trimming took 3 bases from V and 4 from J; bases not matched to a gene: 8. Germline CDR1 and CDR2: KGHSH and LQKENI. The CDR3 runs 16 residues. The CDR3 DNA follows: TGTGCCAGCTCACCTTCGGACAGGGGGTTCCGCTATGGCTACACCTTC. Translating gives CASSPSDRGFRYGYTF. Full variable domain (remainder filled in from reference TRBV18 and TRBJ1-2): NAGVMQNPRHLVRRRGQEARLRCSPMKGHSHVYWYRQLPEEGLKFMVYLQKENIIDESGMPKERFSAEFPKEGPSILRIQQVVRGDSAAYFCASSPSDRGFRYGYTFGSGTRLTVV.

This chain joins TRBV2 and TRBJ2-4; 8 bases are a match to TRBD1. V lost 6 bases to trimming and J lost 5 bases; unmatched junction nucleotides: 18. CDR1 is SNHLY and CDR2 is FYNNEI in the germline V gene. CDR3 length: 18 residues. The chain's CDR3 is CASRGTGSRNYSENIQYF. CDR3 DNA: TGTGCCAGCAGAGGGACAGGTTCGAGGAATTATAGCGAAAACATTCAGTACTTC.

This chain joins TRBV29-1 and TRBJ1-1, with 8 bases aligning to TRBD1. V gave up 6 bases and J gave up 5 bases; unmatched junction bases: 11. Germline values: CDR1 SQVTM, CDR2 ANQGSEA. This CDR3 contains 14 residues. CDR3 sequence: CSVGTGTITTEAFF. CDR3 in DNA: TGCAGCGTGGGGACAGGAACGATCACTACTGAAGCTTTCTTT.

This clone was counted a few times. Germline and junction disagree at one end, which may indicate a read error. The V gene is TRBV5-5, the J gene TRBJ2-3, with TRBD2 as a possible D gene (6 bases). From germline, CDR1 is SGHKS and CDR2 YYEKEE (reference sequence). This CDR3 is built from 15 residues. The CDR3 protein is CASRLAGTYTDTQYF. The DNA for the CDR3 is TGTGCCAGCAGGTTGGCCGGGACTTACACAGATACGCAGTATTTT.

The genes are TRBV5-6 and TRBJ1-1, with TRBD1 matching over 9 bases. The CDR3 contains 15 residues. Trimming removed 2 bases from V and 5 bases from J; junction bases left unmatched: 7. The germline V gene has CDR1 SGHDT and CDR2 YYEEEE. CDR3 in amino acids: CASSFLSTGGTEAFF. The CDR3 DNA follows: TGTGCCAGCAGCTTTTTATCGACAGGGGGGACTGAAGCTTTCTTT.

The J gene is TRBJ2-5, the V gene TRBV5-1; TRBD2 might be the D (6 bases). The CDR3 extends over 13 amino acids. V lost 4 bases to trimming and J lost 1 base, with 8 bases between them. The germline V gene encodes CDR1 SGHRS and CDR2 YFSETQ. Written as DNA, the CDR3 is TGCGCCAGCAGCCACGGGGGCCAAGAGACCCAGTACTTC. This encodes CASSHGGQETQYF.

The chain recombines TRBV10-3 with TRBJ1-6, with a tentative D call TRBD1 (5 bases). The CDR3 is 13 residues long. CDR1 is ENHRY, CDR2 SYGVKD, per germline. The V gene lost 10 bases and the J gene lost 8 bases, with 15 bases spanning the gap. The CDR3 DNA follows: TGTGCCACCCAGGGCGATTTGGATTCACCCCTCCACTTT. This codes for CATQGDLDSPLHF.

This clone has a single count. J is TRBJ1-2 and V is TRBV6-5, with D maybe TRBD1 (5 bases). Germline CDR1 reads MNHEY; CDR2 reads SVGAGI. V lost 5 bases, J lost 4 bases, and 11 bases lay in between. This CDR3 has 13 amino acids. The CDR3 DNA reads TGTGCCAGCAGTAGGGGCCGCTCCTATGGCTACACCTTC. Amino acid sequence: CASSRGRSYGYTF.

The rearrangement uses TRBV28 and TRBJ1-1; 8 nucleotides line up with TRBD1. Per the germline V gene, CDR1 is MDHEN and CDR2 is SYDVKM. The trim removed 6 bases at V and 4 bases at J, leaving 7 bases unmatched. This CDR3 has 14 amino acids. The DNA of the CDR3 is TGTGCCAGCAGAGACCAGACAGGGGTCACTGAAGCTTTCTTT. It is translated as CASRDQTGVTEAFF.

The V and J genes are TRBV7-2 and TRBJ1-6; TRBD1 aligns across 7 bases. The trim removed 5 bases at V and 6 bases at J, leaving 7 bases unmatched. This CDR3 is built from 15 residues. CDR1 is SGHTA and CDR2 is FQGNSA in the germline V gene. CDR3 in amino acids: CASSRTGSGNSPLHF. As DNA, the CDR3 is TGTGCCAGCAGCCGGACAGGATCCGGTAATTCACCCCTCCACTTT.

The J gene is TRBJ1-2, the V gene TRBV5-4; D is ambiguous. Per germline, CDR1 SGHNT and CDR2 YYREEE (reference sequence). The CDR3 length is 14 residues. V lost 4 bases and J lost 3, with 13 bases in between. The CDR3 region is CASSPRVFDYGYTF. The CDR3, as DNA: TGTGCCAGCAGCCCGAGGGTATTTGACTATGGCTACACCTTC.

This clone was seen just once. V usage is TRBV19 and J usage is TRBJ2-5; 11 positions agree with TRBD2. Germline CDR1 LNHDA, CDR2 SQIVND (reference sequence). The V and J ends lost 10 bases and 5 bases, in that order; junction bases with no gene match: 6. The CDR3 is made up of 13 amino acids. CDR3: CAISGGADETQYF. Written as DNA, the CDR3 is TGTGCCATTAGCGGGGGGGCCGATGAGACCCAGTACTTC.

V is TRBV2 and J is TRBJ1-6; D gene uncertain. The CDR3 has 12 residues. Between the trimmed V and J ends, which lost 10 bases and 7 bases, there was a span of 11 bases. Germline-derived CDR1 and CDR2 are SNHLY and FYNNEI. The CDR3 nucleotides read TGTGCCACCAGGAGAGAGAATTCACCCCTCCACTTT. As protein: CATRRENSPLHF.